The 30 T cell receptor beta chains listed next were all sequenced from one sample in a study of T cell repertoires in cytomegalovirus infection. MiXCR, run by TCRdb on the reads, gives a single entry per CDR3 protein. This table has approximately 240,000 distinct CDR3 sequences, 9% to 15% appearing once. Sequencing was carried out using PBMCs. The receptors shown here come from a human donor in good health (CMV status not recorded). Some clones in this sample may be carry-over from other donors' samples.

This clonotype was observed at least ten times. This chain uses TRBV6-2 or TRBV6-3 with TRBJ1-1; the D is unclear. The CDR3 is made up of 14 amino acids. V lost 1 base to trimming and J lost 1 base, with 7 bases between them. Germline V gene lookup returns CDR1 MNHEY and CDR2 SVGEGT. The CDR3 region is CASSYFSGNTEAFF. The CDR3 DNA follows: TGTGCCAGCAGTTACTTCAGCGGGAACACTGAAGCTTTCTTT.

This clonotype was observed many times. The chain recombines TRBV4-3 with TRBJ1-3, with D unresolved. The CDR3 sequence is 14 residues long. V lost 0 bases and J lost 4, with 7 bases in between. CDR1 LGHNA and CDR2 YSLEER come from the germline V gene. The CDR3 region has the DNA TGCGCCAGCAGCCAAGATGTATCCGGAAACACCATATATTTT. The encoded protein is CASSQDVSGNTIYF.

A word on this clonotype: One junction end does not reproduce the germline sequence, and a read error may be involved. This chain links TRBV12-5 with TRBJ2-5, with 11 bases matching TRBD1. Germline CDR1 reads LGHNT; CDR2 reads FRNRAP. The CDR3 covers 14 residues. CDR3 residues: CARGSDRGPETQYF. CDR3 coding DNA: TGTGCTAGAGGTTCGGACAGGGGGCCAGAGACCCAGTACTTC. Combining the CDR3 with reference TRBV12-5 and TRBJ2-5 gives the whole variable domain DARVTQTPRHKVTEMGQEVTMRCQPILGHNTVFWYRQTMMQGLELLAYFRNRAPLDDSGMPKDRFSAEMPDATLATLKIQPSEPRDSAVYFCARGSDRGPETQYFGPGTRLLVL.

This clonotype appeared a few times. The gene calls are TRBV7-9 and TRBJ1-5; tentatively, D is TRBD1 (5 bases). Trimming took off 1 base at V and 3 bases at J, with 13 bases between the two ends. This CDR3 spans 16 amino acids. Germline-derived CDR1 and CDR2 are SEHNR and FQNEAQ (reference sequence). CDR3 region: CASSLVLGAVNQPQHF. Here the CDR3 DNA reads TGTGCCAGCAGCTTAGTATTAGGGGCGGTCAATCAGCCCCAGCATTTT. Full variable domain (outside the CDR3, taken from reference TRBV7-9 and TRBJ1-5): DTGVSQNPRHKITKRGQNVTFRCDPISEHNRLYWYRQTLGQGPEFLTYFQNEAQLEKSRLLSDRFSAERPKGSFSTLEIQRTEQGDSAMYLCASSLVLGAVNQPQHFGDGTRLSIL.

This clonotype was seen at least ten times. CDR3 sequence (DNA): TGTGCCAGCAGCTTAGCGTTCTCCTCGGGGAACTATGGCTACACCTTC. Residues: CASSLAFSSGNYGYTF. J is TRBJ1-2 and V is TRBV7-2; no definite D call. Germline CDR1 reads SGHTA; CDR2 reads FQGNSA. V gave up 0 bases and J gave up 2 bases, with 13 bases separating them. The CDR3 extends over 16 amino acids.

The chain couples TRBV19 to TRBJ1-3; possibly TRBD1 for D (6 bases). The CDR3 length is 15 residues. V was shortened by 5 bases and J by 0 bases, with 11 bases between the two germline ends. The germline CDR1 and CDR2 sequences are LNHDA and SQIVND (reference sequence). The DNA of the CDR3 is TGTGCCAGTAGTGTGGACAGAGACTCTGGAAACACCATATATTTT. Its protein product is CASSVDRDSGNTIYF.

This sequence joins TRBV6-5 and TRBJ2-7, with 8 bases identical to TRBD2. The CDR3 spans 13 residues. Germline V gene sequence: CDR1 MNHEY, CDR2 SVGAGI. V gave up 8 bases and J gave up 6 bases; unmatched junction bases: 9. The CDR3 spells CASSGGGSTEQYF. CDR3 in DNA: TGTGCCAGCTCCGGCGGGGGGTCGACCGAGCAGTACTTC.

This clonotype was recorded many times. This chain connects TRBV7-2 to TRBJ1-5, with 8 bases fitting TRBD1. Germline CDR1 reads SGHTA; CDR2 reads FQGNSA. Trimming at V came to 5 bases and at J to 5 bases, leaving 5 bases not matched to a gene. CDR3 length: 14 amino acids. The CDR3 spells CASSHQGADQPQHF. CDR3 nucleotides: TGTGCCAGCAGCCATCAGGGGGCAGATCAGCCCCAGCATTTT.

This clonotype showed up many times. This chain uses TRBV24-1 with TRBJ2-3; 8 nucleotides agree with TRBD1. Germline values: CDR1 KGHDR, CDR2 SFDVKD. The CDR3 totals 15 residues. V shed 1 base and J 6 bases; nucleotides not matched to a gene: 5. CDR3 amino acids: CATSDFGRGPDTQYF. The CDR3 region has the DNA TGTGCCACCAGTGATTTCGGCAGGGGGCCTGATACGCAGTATTTT.

At least ten counts were recorded for this clonotype. CDR3 nucleotides: TGTGCCAGCAGCTCCCCCAGGGCGGAGAACACTGAAGCTTTCTTT. Its protein product is CASSSPRAENTEAFF. The V and J genes are TRBV7-2 and TRBJ1-1, with TRBD1 as a possible D gene (5 bases). V dropped 4 bases and J dropped 1 base, with 13 bases sitting between them. Per the germline V gene, CDR1 is SGHTA and CDR2 is FQGNSA. There are 15 residues in the CDR3.

This chain uses TRBV29-1 with TRBJ2-1, with 7 nucleotides matching TRBD2. The CDR3 length is 14 residues. The V gene's germline CDR1 is SQVTM and CDR2 ANQGSEA. V trimming: 7 bases; J trimming: 6 bases; junction bases outside the gene matches: 12. CDR3 sequence reads: CSASTAGVSNEQFF. CDR3 nucleotides: TGCAGCGCGAGCACGGCGGGGGTTTCCAATGAGCAGTTCTTC.

This clonotype has only a few counts. This rearrangement joins TRBV7-9 to TRBJ2-5; D is unresolved. Germline V gives CDR1 SEHNR, CDR2 FQNEAQ (reference sequence). The germline V and J ends were trimmed by 7 bases and 0 bases, with 9 bases remaining between them. The CDR3 spans 13 residues. The CDR3 nucleotides are TGTGCCAGCAAGGTCCCGAACCAAGAGACCCAGTACTTC. This gives the protein CASKVPNQETQYF.

The rearrangement joins TRBV4-3 to TRBJ1-5; 7 bases match TRBD1. Germline loops: CDR1 LGHNA, CDR2 YSLEER. This CDR3 spans 14 amino acids. The trim removed 1 base at V and 6 bases at J, leaving 3 bases unmatched. CDR3 protein: CASSQGQGGQPQHF. The DNA of the CDR3 is TGCGCCAGCAGCCAAGGACAGGGTGGTCAGCCCCAGCATTTT.

In the case of this clonotype: At one boundary the junction diverges from the germline segment, which might be a read error. Here the CDR3 reads CARRDTGNNEQFF. Here the CDR3 DNA reads TGTGCCCGCAGGGACACAGGGAACAATGAGCAGTTCTTC. J is TRBJ2-1 and V is TRBV6-6, with D perhaps matching TRBD1 (6 bases). Germline V CDR1 and CDR2: MNHNY, SVGAGI (reference sequence). This CDR3 has 13 amino acids.

This sequence joins TRBV6-5 and TRBJ2-2; 12 bases agree with TRBD2. Germline V CDR1 and CDR2: MNHEY, SVGAGI. With 10 bases clipped from V and 6 bases from J, the junction kept 9 bases outside the gene matches. This CDR3 contains 15 residues. In DNA, the CDR3 is TGTGCCACCCGATCTAGCGGGAGGGTCGCCGGGGAGCTGTTTTTT. This encodes CATRSSGRVAGELFF.

At least ten counts were recorded for this clonotype. The V and J genes are TRBV6-2 or TRBV6-3 and TRBJ1-5; no reliable D call. The CDR3 has 13 amino acids. V was shortened by 2 bases and J by 4 bases, with 6 bases between the two germline ends. CDR1 and CDR2 from the germline V gene are MNHEY and SVGEGT. The chain's CDR3 is CASSYGGNQPQHF. The CDR3 DNA reads TGTGCCAGCAGTTACGGCGGGAATCAGCCCCAGCATTTT.

There are many counts of this clonotype. The chain combines TRBV7-2 with TRBJ2-5; the D is unclear. Germline loops: CDR1 SGHTA, CDR2 FQGNSA. V dropped 1 base and J dropped 0 bases, with 6 bases sitting between them. This CDR3 has 14 residues. CDR3 sequence reads: CASSLGPNQETQYF. In DNA form, the CDR3 reads TGTGCCAGCAGCTTAGGCCCCAACCAAGAGACCCAGTACTTC.

This clonotype has a count of ten or more. J is TRBJ1-2 and V is TRBV11-2, with 7 positions matching TRBD1. Germline loops: CDR1 SGHAT, CDR2 FQNNGV. V lost 5 bases and J lost 4; bases outside the gene matches: 13. The CDR3 has 16 amino acids. The CDR3 DNA sequence: TGTGCCAGCAGCCAAATAAAAAGGGGGCTGGGCTATGGCTACACCTTC. Translating gives CASSQIKRGLGYGYTF.

This clonotype was detected ten times or more. This chain's CDR3 is CASNRQAARETQYF. CDR3 nucleotides: TGTGCCAGCAATCGACAGGCAGCCAGAGAGACCCAGTACTTC. The chain combines TRBV7-2 with TRBJ2-5; the D gene is possibly TRBD1 (6 bases). Germline CDR1 and CDR2: SGHTA and FQGNSA. V gave up 7 bases and J gave up 4 bases, with 16 bases separating them. This CDR3 contains 14 residues.

The chain links TRBV19 to TRBJ1-2, with D possibly being TRBD1 (5 bases). The CDR3 sequence is 12 residues long. Deletions cut 5 bases from V and 5 bases from J, with 9 bases between. CDR1 and CDR2 from the germline V gene are LNHDA and SQIVND (reference sequence). DNA for the CDR3: TGTGCCAGTAGTGATCAGGGTTATGGCTACACCTTC. Translation gives CASSDQGYGYTF.

This clonotype was counted at least ten times. CDR3 bases: TGTGCCAGCAGCTTAAGCCGTGGGGGCGCTTACTACAATGAGCAGTTCTTC. Translation: CASSLSRGGAYYNEQFF. The chain joins TRBV7-3 to TRBJ2-1; tentative D call: TRBD1 (6 bases). Germline V CDR1 and CDR2: SGHTA, FQGTGA. This CDR3 has 17 residues. V lost 1 base, J lost 3 bases, and 16 bases lay in between.

The rearrangement uses TRBV29-1 and TRBJ2-5, with D tentatively TRBD1 (6 bases). The CDR3 length is 13 residues. Trimming left V 4 bases short and J 5 bases short, with 14 bases between. CDR1 is SQVTM, CDR2 ANQGSEA, per germline. In DNA form, the CDR3 reads TGCAGCGTTGGCCAGGGGCGATCGGAGACCCAGTACTTC. This sequence encodes CSVGQGRSETQYF.

The chain has TRBV29-1 and TRBJ1-5; no firm D call. The CDR3 has 13 residues. Germline CDR1 and CDR2: SQVTM and ANQGSEA. Trimming took 4 bases from V and 5 from J, leaving 12 bases between them. CDR3 amino acids: CSVAPSSDQPQHF. CDR3 DNA: TGCAGCGTTGCACCAAGCAGCGATCAGCCCCAGCATTTT.

This clonotype was detected only a few times. This chain connects TRBV9 to TRBJ2-5; 14 bases are shared with TRBD2. Unmatched junction bases numbered 4, after V lost 4 bases and J lost 2 bases. CDR3 length: 16 residues. The germline V gene encodes CDR1 SGDLS and CDR2 YYNGEE. This CDR3 is CASSRTSGRIQETQYF. The CDR3 region has the DNA TGTGCCAGCAGCCGGACTAGCGGGAGGATACAAGAGACCCAGTACTTC.

On this clonotype itself: A read error may explain this, as a much larger clone is one base away. The chain combines TRBV28 with TRBJ2-5, with 13 bases identical to TRBD2. This CDR3 spans 16 amino acids. The trim removed 4 bases at V and 6 bases at J, leaving 8 bases unmatched. Germline CDR1 is MDHEN and CDR2 is SYDVKM. CDR3 bases: TGTGCCAGCAGTTGGGGGACTAGCGGGAAGGCCCAGACCCAGTACTTC. Amino acid sequence: CASSWGTSGKAQTQYF.

This clonotype was recorded a few times. J is TRBJ2-2 and V is TRBV28; no clear D. CDR1 and CDR2 from the germline V gene are MDHEN and SYDVKM. CDR3 length equals 12 residues. Deletions cut 4 bases from V and 5 bases from J, with 5 bases between. The CDR3 sequence is CASSYPTGELFF. The CDR3 DNA follows: TGTGCCAGCAGTTATCCGACCGGGGAGCTGTTTTTT.

The table lists this clonotype with a few counts. This rearrangement joins TRBV29-1 to TRBJ1-1, with D perhaps matching TRBD1 (5 bases). Trimming stripped 5 bases from V and 0 bases from J, with 7 bases between. This CDR3 spans 12 amino acids. Germline loops: CDR1 SQVTM, CDR2 ANQGSEA. The CDR3 DNA sequence: TGCAGCGTTTGGGGCATGAACACTGAAGCTTTCTTT. It translates to CSVWGMNTEAFF.

The V gene is TRBV28, the J gene TRBJ1-2; TRBD1 agrees at 9 bases. Germline-derived CDR1 and CDR2 are MDHEN and SYDVKM. This CDR3 contains 12 residues. Unmatched junction bases numbered 1, after V lost 7 bases and J lost 4 bases. CDR3 coding DNA: TGTGCCAGCAAGGACAGGGGCTATGGCTACACCTTC. This translates into CASKDRGYGYTF.

This clonotype was found many times. The chain links TRBV7-2 to TRBJ2-5; 7 bases align to TRBD2. V lost 5 bases to trimming and J lost 2 bases; unmatched junction nucleotides: 5. The CDR3 contains 14 residues. Germline assignment: CDR1 SGHTA and CDR2 FQGNSA. CDR3 coding DNA: TGTGCCAGCAGCCCCCGGGGACTACAAGAGACCCAGTACTTC. This sequence encodes CASSPRGLQETQYF.

J is TRBJ1-1 and V is TRBV4-3; a possible D gene is TRBD1 (5 bases). The ends were cut back, 0 bases at V and 0 bases at J, with 17 bases in the middle. This CDR3 has 18 amino acids. Germline CDR1 LGHNA, CDR2 YSLEER. This CDR3 reads CASSQDLNPTAMNTEAFF. The CDR3 DNA reads as TGCGCCAGCAGCCAAGATCTTAACCCGACAGCCATGAACACTGAAGCTTTCTTT.